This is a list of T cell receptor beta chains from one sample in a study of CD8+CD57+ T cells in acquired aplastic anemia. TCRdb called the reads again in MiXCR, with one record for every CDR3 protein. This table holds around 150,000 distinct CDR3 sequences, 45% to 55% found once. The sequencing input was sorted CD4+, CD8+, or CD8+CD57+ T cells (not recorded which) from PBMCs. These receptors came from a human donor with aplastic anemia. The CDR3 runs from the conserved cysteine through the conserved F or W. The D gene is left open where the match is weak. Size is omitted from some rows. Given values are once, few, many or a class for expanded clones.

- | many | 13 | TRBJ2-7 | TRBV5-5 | CASSPTAPYEQYF | TGTGCCAGCAGCCCGACAGCCCCCTACGAGCAGTACTTC
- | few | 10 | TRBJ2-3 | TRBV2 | CASISDTQYF | TGTGCCAGCATCAGTGATACGCAGTATTTT
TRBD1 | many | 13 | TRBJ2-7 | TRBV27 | CASSRDSLYEQYF | TGTGCCAGCAGTAGGGACAGCCTTTACGAGCAGTACTTC
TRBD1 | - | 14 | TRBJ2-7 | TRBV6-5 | CASSYRGQGLEQYF | TGTGCCAGCAGTTACCGGGGACAGGGCCTCGAGCAGTACTTC
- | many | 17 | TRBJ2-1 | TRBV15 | CATSTIEGGLSYNEQFF | TGTGCCACCAGCACCATTGAAGGGGGTCTCTCCTACAATGAGCAGTTCTTC
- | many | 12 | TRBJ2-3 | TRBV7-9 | CASSLESDTQYF | TGTGCCAGCAGCTTAGAGTCAGATACGCAGTATTTT
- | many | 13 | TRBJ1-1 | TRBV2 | CASSVSSNTEAFF | TGTGCCAGCAGTGTTTCCTCGAACACTGAAGCTTTCTTT
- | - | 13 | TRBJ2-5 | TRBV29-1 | CSVLRVARETQYF | TGCAGCGTACTCAGGGTTGCGAGGGAGACCCAGTACTTC
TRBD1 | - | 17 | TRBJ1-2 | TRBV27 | CAGSLSILDRENYGYTF | TGTGCCGGCAGTTTATCGATCCTAGACAGGGAAAACTATGGCTACACCTTC
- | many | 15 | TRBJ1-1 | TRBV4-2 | CASSPSVGLNTEAFF | TGTGCCAGCAGCCCATCGGTAGGGTTGAACACTGAAGCTTTCTTT
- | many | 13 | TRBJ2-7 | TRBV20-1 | CSASGASSYEQYF | TGCAGTGCTAGCGGGGCAAGCTCCTACGAGCAGTACTTC
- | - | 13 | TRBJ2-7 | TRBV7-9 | CAIPTGAYYEQYF | TGTGCCATCCCGACAGGCGCCTACTACGAGCAGTACTTC
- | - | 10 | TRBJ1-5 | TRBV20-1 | CSARGHRLRF | TGCAGTGCTAGAGGGCACAGGTTACGTTTT
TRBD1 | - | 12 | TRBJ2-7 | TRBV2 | CASSVGQAEQYF | TGTGCCAGCAGTGTGGGACAGGCCGAGCAGTACTTC
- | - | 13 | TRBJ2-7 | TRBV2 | CASSTNSGYEQYF | TGTGCCAGCAGCACCAACTCAGGATACGAGCAGTACTTC